Listed below are T cell receptor beta chains from one sample, sequenced in a study of T cells after yellow fever vaccination. A single record per CDR3 protein comes from TCRdb applying MiXCR to the 5' RACE reads. Among about 160,000 distinct CDR3 sequences listed, 6% to 7.5% were seen once. The source material was CD4+ T cells sorted from PBMCs, sampled about 5 days after the first yellow fever vaccination. These receptor sequences come from a man between 18 and 29 years old who received the YFV17D yellow fever vaccine. Each CDR3 is given without its conserved first and last residue. Some rows have no size entry. The others give once, few or many, or a class for an expanded clone.

size	V	J	CDR3
many	TRBV3-1	TRBJ1-6	ASSQKRQGAHSPLH
many	TRBV7-6	TRBJ2-1	ASSFLYKTRQPNNEQF
many	TRBV5-1	TRBJ1-1	ASSFVGQGTEAF
few	TRBV6-5	TRBJ1-6	ASSYSAALENSPLH
few	TRBV5-6	TRBJ1-1	ASSWTIMNTEAF
.	TRBV20-1	TRBJ2-2	SAGLSGAGELF
few	TRBV6-5	TRBJ1-5	ASQQFWGPQPQH
many	TRBV2	TRBJ2-5	ASSTSGETQY
many	TRBV7-9	TRBJ2-3	ASSLVFITDTQY
.	TRBV19	TRBJ2-3	ASIQHRGGTDTQY
many	TRBV20-1	TRBJ2-3	SARDRVGSDTQY
many	TRBV4-2	TRBJ2-2	ASSQVNWGGELF
few	TRBV27	TRBJ1-4	ASAGQGAGFNEKLF
.	TRBV20-1	TRBJ2-2	SARDRAPNTGELF